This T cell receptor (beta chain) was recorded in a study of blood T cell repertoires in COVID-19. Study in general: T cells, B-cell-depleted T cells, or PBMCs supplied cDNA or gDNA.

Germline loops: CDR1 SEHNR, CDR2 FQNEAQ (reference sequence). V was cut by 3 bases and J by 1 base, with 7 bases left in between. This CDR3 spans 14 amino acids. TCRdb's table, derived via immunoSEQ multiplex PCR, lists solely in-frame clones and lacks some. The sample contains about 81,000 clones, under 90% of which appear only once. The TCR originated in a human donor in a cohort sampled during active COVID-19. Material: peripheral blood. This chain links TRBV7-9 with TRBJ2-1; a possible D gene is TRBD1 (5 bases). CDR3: CASSFAGSYNEQFF. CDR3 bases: TGTGCCAGCAGCTTCGCAGGGTCCTACAATGAGCAGTTCTTC.